This entry lists 32 T cell receptor beta chains sequenced from one sample in a study of blood T cell repertoires in COVID-19. This table comes from immunoSEQ multiplex PCR, and its TCRdb copy is limited to in-frame clones, with some not included. The data show some 59,000 clones, with 90% seen just once and around 3.9% held by the top ten. Sample: peripheral blood. All receptors come from a man aged 45-65 years with acute or convalescent COVID-19.

The chain has TRBV19 and TRBJ1-2; TRBD1 aligns across 7 bases. The V gene's germline CDR1 is LNHDA and CDR2 SQIVND (reference sequence). V lost 3 bases to trimming and J lost 3 bases; unmatched junction nucleotides: 13. CDR3 length: 17 residues. The CDR3 loop reads CASSIGPRQGRDYGYTF. CDR3 bases: TGTGCCAGTAGTATTGGCCCAAGACAGGGTAGGGACTATGGCTACACCTTC.

The rearrangement uses TRBV3-1 (or the pseudogene TRBV3-2) and TRBJ2-5, with D maybe TRBD2 (5 bases). The V end lost 1 base, the J end lost 1 base, and 13 bases lay between the germline ends. The germline CDR1 and CDR2 sequences are LGHDT and YNNKEL (reference sequence). This CDR3 has 16 amino acids. This chain's CDR3 is CASSQVSGLPQETQYF. The CDR3 nucleotides read TGTGCCAGCAGCCAAGTCTCCGGACTCCCCCAAGAGACCCAGTACTTC.

The V gene is TRBV6-5, the J gene TRBJ1-4, with D tentatively TRBD1 (5 bases). The CDR3 has 15 amino acids. V lost 2 bases and J 3 bases, leaving 10 bases between the germline ends. Per germline, CDR1 MNHEY and CDR2 SVGAGI. The CDR3 here is CASSYKGQSNEKLFF. The CDR3 coding sequence is TGTGCCAGCAGTTACAAGGGGCAGTCTAATGAAAAACTGTTTTTT.

The chain combines TRBV10-2 with TRBJ1-2, with TRBD1 matching 9 bases. This CDR3 is built from 12 residues. J was trimmed by 2 bases and V by 11 bases; bases with no gene match: 3. The germline V gene encodes CDR1 WSHSY and CDR2 SAAADI. The CDR3 reads CAAGQGNYGYTF. The DNA of the CDR3 is TGCGCCGCCGGACAGGGGAACTATGGCTACACCTTC.

This sequence joins TRBV30 and TRBJ2-3; a possible D gene is TRBD2 (6 bases). Looked up from germline, CDR1 is GTSNPN and CDR2 is SVGIG (reference sequence). The CDR3 spans 15 residues. The germline V and J ends were trimmed by 4 bases and 4 bases, with 18 bases remaining between them. Here the CDR3 DNA reads TGTGCCTGGACCCTGGGAGGTAGGAGAGCAGATACGCAGTATTTT. This sequence encodes CAWTLGGRRADTQYF. Full variable domain (outside the CDR3, taken from reference TRBV30 and TRBJ2-3): SQTIHQWPATLVQPVGSPLSLECTVEGTSNPNLYWYRQAAGRGLQLLFYSVGIGQISSEVPQNLSASRPQDRQFILSSKKLLLSDSGFYLCAWTLGGRRADTQYFGPGTRLTVL.

This clone was detected once. This sequence joins TRBV2 and TRBJ2-5; TRBD1 might be the D (6 bases). CDR3 length: 12 amino acids. Germline-derived CDR1 and CDR2 are SNHLY and FYNNEI. V lost 8 bases to trimming and J lost 4 bases, with 11 bases between them. CDR3 in amino acids: CASVTGGETQYF. For the CDR3, the DNA is TGTGCCAGCGTGACAGGCGGAGAGACCCAGTACTTC.

This sequence joins TRBV24-1 and TRBJ1-2; 7 bases map to TRBD1. Germline V gives CDR1 KGHDR, CDR2 SFDVKD. The CDR3 is 14 residues long. V gave up 2 bases and J gave up 2 bases; unmatched junction bases: 1. CDR3 DNA: TGTGCCACCAGTGATTCGGACAGGAACTATGGCTACACCTTC. Protein sequence: CATSDSDRNYGYTF.

The rearrangement uses TRBV5-1 and TRBJ2-7, with TRBD2 identical over 8 bases. With 5 bases clipped from V and 7 bases from J, the junction kept 2 bases outside the gene matches. Germline CDR1 SGHRS, CDR2 YFSETQ. There are 11 residues in the CDR3. The CDR3 region is CASSLAGEQYF. The DNA of the CDR3 is TGCGCCAGCAGTTTAGCGGGAGAGCAGTACTTC. The full variable domain, with the rest looked up from reference TRBV5-1 and TRBJ2-7, is KAGVTQTPRYLIKTRGQQVTLSCSPISGHRSVSWYQQTPGQGLQFLFEYFSETQRNKGNFPGRFSGRQFSNSRSEMNVSTLELGDSALYLCASSLAGEQYFGPGTRLTVT.

The chain couples TRBV29-1 to TRBJ2-2; 8 nucleotides line up with TRBD2. V shed 4 bases, J shed 6 bases, and the junction held 4 bases outside the gene matches. The CDR3 is made up of 13 amino acids. Germline V gene lookup returns CDR1 SQVTM and CDR2 ANQGSEA. Written as DNA, the CDR3 is TGCAGCGTTGGGATAGCGGGACCCGGGGAGCTGTTTTTT. This codes for CSVGIAGPGELFF.

This clone was recorded only once. Here the CDR3 DNA reads TGTGCCAGCAGCCCATCCAGGGGAAGCAATCAGCCCCAGCATTTT. This sequence encodes CASSPSRGSNQPQHF. The chain has TRBV4-2 and TRBJ1-5, with TRBD1 as a possible D gene (6 bases). With 4 bases removed from V and 1 base from J, the gap between germline ends came to 11 bases. The CDR3 totals 15 residues. Germline V gene lookup returns CDR1 LGHNA and CDR2 YNFKEQ.

The chain uses TRBV6-6 and TRBJ1-1; TRBD1 agrees at 10 bases. This CDR3 comprises 15 residues. Germline lookup yields CDR1 MNHNY and CDR2 SVGAGI (reference sequence). V shed 0 bases, J shed 11 bases, and the junction held 9 bases outside the gene matches. Here the CDR3 DNA reads TGTGCCAGCAGTTACTCAAGACAGGGGGCGCCGTTCGCTTTCTTT. It yields the protein CASSYSRQGAPFAFF.

The V and J genes are TRBV5-1 and TRBJ2-1; TRBD1 matches 10 bases. The V segment lost 0 bases and the J segment 4 bases; nucleotides outside the gene matches: 1. CDR1 is SGHRS and CDR2 is YFSETQ in the germline V gene. The CDR3 has 15 amino acids. The CDR3: CASSLGTGGYNEQFF. CDR3 sequence (DNA): TGCGCCAGCAGCTTGGGGACAGGGGGATACAATGAGCAGTTCTTC.

In this sample, this clone turned up once. J is TRBJ2-5 and V is TRBV18; TRBD2 agrees at 8 bases. CDR3 length equals 19 residues. The ends lost 3 bases at V and 2 bases at J; junction bases unmatched: 17. Germline V gives CDR1 KGHSH, CDR2 LQKENI. CDR3 sequence: CASSPDLLASGGAQETQYF. The CDR3 coding sequence is TGTGCCAGCTCACCGGATTTGCTCGCTTCGGGAGGGGCTCAAGAGACCCAGTACTTC.

J is TRBJ1-3 and V is TRBV27, with 8 bases lining up with TRBD1. V was clipped by 4 bases and J by 3 bases; unmatched bases: 5. This CDR3 comprises 15 residues. From germline, CDR1 is MNHEY and CDR2 SMNVEV (reference sequence). CDR3 sequence reads: CASSSQGARGNTIYF. The DNA for the CDR3 is TGTGCCAGCAGTTCCCAGGGGGCCCGTGGAAACACCATATATTTT.

The sample holds a few counts of this clone. This chain connects TRBV18 to TRBJ2-1; a weak D match, TRBD2 (6 bases). The CDR3 runs to 13 residues. Trimming removed 6 bases from V and 8 bases from J, with 14 bases in between. Germline V lookup: CDR1 KGHSH, CDR2 LQKENI. As DNA, the CDR3 is TGTGCCAGCTCGGAGGGGAGAGGCGATGAGCAGTTCTTC. It encodes CASSEGRGDEQFF.

The chain links TRBV7-2 to TRBJ1-3; no reliable D call. The ends were cut back, 3 bases at V and 7 bases at J, with 7 bases in the middle. Per the germline V gene, CDR1 is SGHTA and CDR2 is FQGNSA. This CDR3 contains 12 residues. CDR3: CASSLTGNTIYF. The CDR3 DNA follows: TGTGCCAGCAGCTTGACGGGGAACACCATATATTTT.

V usage is TRBV4-3 and J usage is TRBJ2-4, with D possibly matching TRBD2 (6 bases). Trimming removed 2 bases from V and 7 bases from J, with 12 bases in between. The CDR3 loop spans 14 amino acids. CDR1 is LGHNA and CDR2 is YSLEER in the germline V gene. The DNA for the CDR3 is TGCGCCAGCAGCCAAACGGAGGGAATGAACATTCAGTACTTC. This gives the protein CASSQTEGMNIQYF.

The chain recombines TRBV2 with TRBJ2-7; a weak D match, TRBD1 (5 bases). The V gene lost 0 bases and the J gene lost 5 bases, with 14 bases spanning the gap. The germline gives CDR1 SNHLY, CDR2 FYNNEI. The CDR3 has 15 amino acids. The DNA of the CDR3 is TGTGCCAGCAGTGAAGCGCAGAACAGGAAAGACGAGCAGTACTTC. Translated: CASSEAQNRKDEQYF.

The genes are TRBV11-2 and TRBJ1-2; 7 bases agree with TRBD1. V lost 4 bases and J lost 7; bases outside the gene matches: 6. CDR1 SGHAT and CDR2 FQNNGV come from the germline V gene. There are 13 residues in the CDR3. The CDR3 sequence: CASSSDRVGGYTF. Written as DNA, the CDR3 is TGTGCCAGCAGCTCCGACAGGGTGGGTGGCTACACCTTC. Complete variable domain (other parts from reference TRBV11-2 and TRBJ1-2): EAGVAQSPRYKIIEKRQSVAFWCNPISGHATLYWYQQILGQGPKLLIQFQNNGVVDDSQLPKDRFSAERLKGVDSTLKIQPAKLEDSAVYLCASSSDRVGGYTFGSGTRLTVV.

The chain couples TRBV9 to TRBJ2-3; 11 positions match TRBD1. Germline assignment: CDR1 SGDLS and CDR2 YYNGEE. The CDR3 extends over 16 amino acids. With 4 bases clipped from V and 5 bases from J, the junction kept 9 bases outside the gene matches. CDR3 sequence: CASSPRTGGGGDTQYF. In DNA form, the CDR3 reads TGTGCCAGCAGCCCCCGGACAGGGGGCGGGGGAGATACGCAGTATTTT.

The rearrangement links TRBV5-5 to TRBJ1-3; D is uncertain. The ends were cut back, 0 bases at V and 2 bases at J, with 15 bases in the middle. The CDR3 length is 17 residues. Germline lookup yields CDR1 SGHKS and CDR2 YYEKEE (reference sequence). This CDR3 is CASSLVFGQDTGNTIYF. The DNA for the CDR3 is TGTGCCAGCAGCTTGGTCTTTGGGCAGGATACTGGAAACACCATATATTTT.

The chain combines TRBV5-1 with TRBJ1-1; D gene ambiguous. CDR3 size: 13 residues. The V gene lost 0 bases and the J gene lost 4 bases, with 7 bases spanning the gap. Germline V gene lookup returns CDR1 SGHRS and CDR2 YFSETQ. The CDR3 reads CASSLDGSTEAFF. CDR3 sequence (DNA): TGCGCCAGCAGCTTGGACGGGAGCACTGAAGCTTTCTTT.

This chain links TRBV10-3 with TRBJ2-7; D is perhaps TRBD2 (6 bases). CDR3 size: 15 residues. V lost 0 bases to trimming and J lost 2 bases, with 11 bases between them. The germline gives CDR1 ENHRY, CDR2 SYGVKD. For the CDR3, the DNA is TGTGCCATCAGTGAGTCGGGGAGGAGCGCCTACGAGCAGTACTTC. This gives the protein CAISESGRSAYEQYF.

This chain links TRBV27 with TRBJ1-2, with TRBD1 matching over 8 bases. The germline V gene encodes CDR1 MNHEY and CDR2 SMNVEV (reference sequence). The CDR3 contains 15 residues. The ends lost 6 bases at V and 4 bases at J; junction bases unmatched: 10. The CDR3 DNA is TGTGCCAGCAGGCCGGCAGGGGGCCTAGGCTATGGCTACACCTTC. Amino acid sequence: CASRPAGGLGYGYTF.

The chain joins TRBV12-3 or TRBV12-4 to TRBJ1-2; TRBD1 is a possible D gene (6 bases). Between the trimmed V and J ends, which lost 5 bases and 8 bases, there was a span of 15 bases. The CDR3 length is 13 residues. CDR3 amino acids: CASSQGSLEGYTF. The CDR3 DNA reads as TGTGCCAGCAGTCAGGGGAGTCTCGAGGGCTACACCTTC.

The chain carries TRBV30 and TRBJ2-7, with 9 bases fitting TRBD1. This CDR3 is 17 amino acids long. CDR1 is GTSNPN and CDR2 is SVGIG in the germline V gene (reference sequence). V was pared by 2 bases and J by 4 bases, with 15 bases of the junction left unmatched. CDR3 in amino acids: CAWSLYLPGQGWYEQYF. CDR3 coding DNA: TGTGCCTGGAGTTTATACCTCCCGGGACAGGGATGGTACGAGCAGTACTTC.

This clone occurred once. The chain combines TRBV10-2 with TRBJ1-1, with D tentatively TRBD1 (5 bases). Germline CDR1 and CDR2: WSHSY and SAAADI. V was clipped by 10 bases and J by 5 bases, with 11 bases between them. The CDR3 extends over 11 amino acids. The CDR3 spells CATSRGTEAFF. The CDR3 coding sequence is TGCGCCACCAGCCGGGGGACTGAAGCTTTCTTT.

The rearrangement links TRBV5-6 to TRBJ2-7, with 7 bases identical to TRBD2. CDR3 length: 14 residues. Germline CDR1 reads SGHDT; CDR2 reads YYEEEE. V gave up 2 bases and J gave up 1 base; unmatched junction bases: 3. For the CDR3, the DNA is TGTGCCAGCAGCTTACGAGCGGGGTCCTACGAGCAGTACTTC. This codes for CASSLRAGSYEQYF. Combining the CDR3 with reference TRBV5-6 and TRBJ2-7 gives the whole variable domain DAGVTQSPTHLIKTRGQQVTLRCSPKSGHDTVSWYQQALGQGPQFIFQYYEEEERQRGNFPDRFSGHQFPNYSSELNVNALLLGDSALYLCASSLRAGSYEQYFGPGTRLTVT.

CDR3 in DNA: TGTGCCAGCTCACCCATAGACAGGTTGAACACTGAAGCTTTCTTT. Its protein is CASSPIDRLNTEAFF. The chain employs TRBV18 and TRBJ1-1; the D gene is possibly TRBD1 (6 bases). Trimming cost V 3 bases and J 0 bases, with 11 bases left between them. Germline loops: CDR1 KGHSH, CDR2 LQKENI. The CDR3 has 15 amino acids.

CDR3 residues: CASSSYAGTLSSGNTIYF. CDR3 DNA: TGTGCCAGCAGCTCCTACGCCGGGACACTGTCCTCTGGAAACACCATATATTTT. The chain carries TRBV7-2 and TRBJ1-3; TRBD1 is a possible D gene (6 bases). Germline V CDR1 and CDR2: SGHTA, FQGNSA. Trimming removed 4 bases at V and 0 bases at J, with 19 bases between. This CDR3 has 18 amino acids. Variable domain in full (rest from reference TRBV7-2 and TRBJ1-3): GAGVSQSPSNKVTEKGKDVELRCDPISGHTALYWYRQSLGQGLEFLIYFQGNSAPDKSGLPSDRFSAERTGGSVSTLTIQRTQQEDSAVYLCASSSYAGTLSSGNTIYFGEGSWLTVV.

The chain couples TRBV7-9 to TRBJ1-1; the D is unclear. This CDR3 comprises 14 residues. The ends were cut back, 5 bases at V and 0 bases at J, with 10 bases in the middle. Germline V gene sequence: CDR1 SEHNR, CDR2 FQNEAQ (reference sequence). CDR3 in DNA: TGTGCCAGCAGCCTCCGCGCGGTGAACACTGAAGCTTTCTTT. Amino acid sequence: CASSLRAVNTEAFF.

V and J are TRBV30 and TRBJ2-2, with 13 bases fitting TRBD2. The V gene's germline CDR1 is GTSNPN and CDR2 SVGIG (reference sequence). Germline trimming cut 1 base from V and 6 bases from J; bases unmatched to any gene: 8. The CDR3 has 17 residues. The CDR3 here is CAWSAVRTSGSAGELFF. The DNA of the CDR3 is TGTGCCTGGAGTGCGGTCAGGACTAGCGGGAGCGCCGGGGAGCTGTTTTTT.